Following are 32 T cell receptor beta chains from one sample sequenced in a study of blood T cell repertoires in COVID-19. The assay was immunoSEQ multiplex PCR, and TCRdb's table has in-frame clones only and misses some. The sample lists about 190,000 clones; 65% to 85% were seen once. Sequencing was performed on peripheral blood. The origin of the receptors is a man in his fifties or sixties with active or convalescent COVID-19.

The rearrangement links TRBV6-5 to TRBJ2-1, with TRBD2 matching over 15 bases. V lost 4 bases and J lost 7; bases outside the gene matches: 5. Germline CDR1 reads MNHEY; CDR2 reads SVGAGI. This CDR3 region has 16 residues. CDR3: CASSSGLAGGLNEQFF. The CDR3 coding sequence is TGTGCCAGCAGTTCGGGACTAGCGGGAGGTTTAAATGAGCAGTTCTTC.

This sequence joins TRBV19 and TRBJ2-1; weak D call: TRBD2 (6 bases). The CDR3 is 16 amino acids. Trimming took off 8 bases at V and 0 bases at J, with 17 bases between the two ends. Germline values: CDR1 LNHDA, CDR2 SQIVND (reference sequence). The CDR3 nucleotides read TGTGCCAGTCCCCCCCCTGACGGGAGCTCCTACAATGAGCAGTTCTTC. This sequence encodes CASPPPDGSSYNEQFF.

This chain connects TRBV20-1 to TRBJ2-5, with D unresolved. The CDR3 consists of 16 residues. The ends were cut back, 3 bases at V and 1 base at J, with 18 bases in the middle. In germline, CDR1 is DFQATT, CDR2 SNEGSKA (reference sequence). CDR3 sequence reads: CSASKVPRHFQETQYF. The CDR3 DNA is TGCAGTGCTAGTAAGGTCCCGCGGCACTTCCAAGAGACCCAGTACTTC.

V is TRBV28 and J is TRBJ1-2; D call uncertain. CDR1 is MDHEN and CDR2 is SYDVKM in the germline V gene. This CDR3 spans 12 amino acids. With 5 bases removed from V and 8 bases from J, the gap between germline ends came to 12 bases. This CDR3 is CASSLPPRGYTF. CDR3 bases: TGTGCCAGCAGTCTGCCACCTCGGGGCTACACCTTC.

The CDR3 bases are TGCGCCAGCAGCCAAAACAGGGGCAGCAATCAGCCCCAGCATTTT. It is translated as CASSQNRGSNQPQHF. This sequence joins TRBV4-1 and TRBJ1-5, with 7 bases lining up with TRBD1. The CDR3 spans 15 residues. The V gene's germline CDR1 is MGHRA and CDR2 YSYEKL. The V segment lost 2 bases and the J segment 1 base; nucleotides outside the gene matches: 2.

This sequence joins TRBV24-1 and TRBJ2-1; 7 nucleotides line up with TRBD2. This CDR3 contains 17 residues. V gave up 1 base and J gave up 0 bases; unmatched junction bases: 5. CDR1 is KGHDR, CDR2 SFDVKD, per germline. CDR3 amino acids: CATSDFGLADSYNEQFF. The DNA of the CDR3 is TGTGCCACCAGTGATTTTGGTCTAGCGGACTCCTACAATGAGCAGTTCTTC.

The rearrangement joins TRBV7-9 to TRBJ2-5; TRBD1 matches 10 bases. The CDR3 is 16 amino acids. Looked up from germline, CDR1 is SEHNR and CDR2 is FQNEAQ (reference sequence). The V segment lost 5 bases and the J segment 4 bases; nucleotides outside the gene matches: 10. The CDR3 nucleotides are TGTGCCAGCAGCCCTACCCGGACAGGGGGAAGAGAGACCCAGTACTTC. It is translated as CASSPTRTGGRETQYF.

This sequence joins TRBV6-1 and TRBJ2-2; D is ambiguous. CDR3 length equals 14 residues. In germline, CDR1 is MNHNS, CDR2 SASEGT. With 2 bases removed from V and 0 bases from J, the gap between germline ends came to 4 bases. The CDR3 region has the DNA TGTGCCAGCAGTGAACAGGCGAACACCGGGGAGCTGTTTTTT. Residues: CASSEQANTGELFF.

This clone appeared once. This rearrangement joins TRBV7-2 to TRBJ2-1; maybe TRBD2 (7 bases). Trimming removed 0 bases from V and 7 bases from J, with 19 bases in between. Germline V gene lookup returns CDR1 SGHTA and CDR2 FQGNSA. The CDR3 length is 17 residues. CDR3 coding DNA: TGTGCCAGCAGCTTAGCGTCGACGGGGGGCTGGGAAAATGAGCAGTTCTTC. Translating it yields CASSLASTGGWENEQFF.

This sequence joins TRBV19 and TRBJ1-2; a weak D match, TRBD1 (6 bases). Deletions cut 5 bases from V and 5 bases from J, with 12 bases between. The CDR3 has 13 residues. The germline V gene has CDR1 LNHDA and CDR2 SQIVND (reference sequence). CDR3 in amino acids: CASSVDRLYGYTF. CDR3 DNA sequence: TGTGCCAGTAGTGTGGACAGACTTTATGGCTACACCTTC.

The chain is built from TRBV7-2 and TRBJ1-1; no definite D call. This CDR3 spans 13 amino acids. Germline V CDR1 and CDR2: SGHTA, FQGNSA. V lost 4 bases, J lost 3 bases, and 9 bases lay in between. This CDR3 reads CASSSIIDTEAFF. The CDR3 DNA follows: TGTGCCAGCAGCTCAATAATAGACACTGAAGCTTTCTTT.

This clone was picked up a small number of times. The CDR3 sequence: CASSEGLYNEQFF. The CDR3 DNA reads TGTGCCAGCAGCGAGGGACTCTACAATGAGCAGTTCTTC. The chain has TRBV5-4 and TRBJ2-1, with D possibly TRBD2 on 6 matching bases. The length of the CDR3 is 13 residues. Germline V lookup: CDR1 SGHNT, CDR2 YYREEE (reference sequence). V was cut by 4 bases and J by 3 bases, with 8 bases left in between.

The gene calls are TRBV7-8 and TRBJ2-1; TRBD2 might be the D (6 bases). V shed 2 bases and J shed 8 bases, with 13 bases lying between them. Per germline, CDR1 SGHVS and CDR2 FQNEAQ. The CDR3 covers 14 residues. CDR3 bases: TGTGCCAGCAGCTTACGGGACTTCGGCGATGAGCAGTTCTTC. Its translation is CASSLRDFGDEQFF.

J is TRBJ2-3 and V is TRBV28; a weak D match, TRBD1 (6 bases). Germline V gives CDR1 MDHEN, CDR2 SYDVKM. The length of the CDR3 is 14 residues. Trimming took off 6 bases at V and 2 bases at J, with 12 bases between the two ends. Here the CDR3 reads CASSSGQNTDTQYF. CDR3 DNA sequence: TGTGCCAGCAGCTCAGGACAGAACACAGATACGCAGTATTTT.

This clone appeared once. The CDR3 DNA follows: TGTGCCAGCAGCCAGTCACTAGCAGGGTGGGGACAGACCCAGTACTTC. It is translated as CASSQSLAGWGQTQYF. The V call is TRBV3-1 (or the pseudogene TRBV3-2), the J call TRBJ2-5; tentative D call: TRBD2 (6 bases). CDR1 and CDR2 from the germline V gene are LGHDT and YNNKEL (reference sequence). The V end lost 3 bases, the J end lost 6 bases, and 20 bases lay between the germline ends. This CDR3 has 16 amino acids.

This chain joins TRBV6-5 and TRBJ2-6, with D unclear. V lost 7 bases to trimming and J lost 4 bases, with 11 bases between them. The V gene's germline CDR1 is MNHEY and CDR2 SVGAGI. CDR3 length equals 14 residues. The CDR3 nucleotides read TGTGCCAGCACCCCGATGAGGGGGGCCAACGTCCTGACTTTC. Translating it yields CASTPMRGANVLTF.

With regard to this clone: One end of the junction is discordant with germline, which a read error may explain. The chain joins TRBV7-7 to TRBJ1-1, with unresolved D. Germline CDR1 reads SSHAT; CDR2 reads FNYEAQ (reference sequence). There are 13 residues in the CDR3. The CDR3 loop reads CASSLRENTEAFF. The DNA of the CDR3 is TGTGCTAGCAGCTTGCGGGAGAACACTGAAGCTTTCTTT. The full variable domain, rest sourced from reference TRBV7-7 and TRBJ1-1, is GAGVSQSPRYKVTKRGQDVTLRCDPISSHATLYWYQQALGQGPEFLTYFNYEAQPDKSGLPSDRFSAERPEGSISTLTIQRTEQRDSAMYRCASSLRENTEAFFGQGTRLTVV.

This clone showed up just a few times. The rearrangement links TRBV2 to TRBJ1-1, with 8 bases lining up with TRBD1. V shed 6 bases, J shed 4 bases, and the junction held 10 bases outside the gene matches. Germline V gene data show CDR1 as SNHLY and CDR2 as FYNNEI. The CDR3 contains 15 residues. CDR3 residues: CASSRNRGVSTEAFF. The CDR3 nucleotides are TGTGCCAGCAGCCGAAACAGGGGGGTGAGCACTGAAGCTTTCTTT.

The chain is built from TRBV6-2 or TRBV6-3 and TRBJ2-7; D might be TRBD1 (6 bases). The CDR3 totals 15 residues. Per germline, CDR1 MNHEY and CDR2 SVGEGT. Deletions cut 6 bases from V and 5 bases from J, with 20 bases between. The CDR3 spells CASSQGTGKVNEQYF. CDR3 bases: TGTGCCAGCAGCCAAGGCACAGGGAAAGTGAACGAGCAGTACTTC.

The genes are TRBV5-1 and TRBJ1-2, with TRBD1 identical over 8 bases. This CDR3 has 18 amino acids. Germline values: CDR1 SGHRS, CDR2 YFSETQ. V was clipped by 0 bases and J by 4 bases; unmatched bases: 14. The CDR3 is CASSLGAGGSRLPYGYTF. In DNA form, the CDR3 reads TGCGCCAGCAGCTTGGGCGCAGGGGGCAGTCGGCTCCCCTATGGCTACACCTTC.

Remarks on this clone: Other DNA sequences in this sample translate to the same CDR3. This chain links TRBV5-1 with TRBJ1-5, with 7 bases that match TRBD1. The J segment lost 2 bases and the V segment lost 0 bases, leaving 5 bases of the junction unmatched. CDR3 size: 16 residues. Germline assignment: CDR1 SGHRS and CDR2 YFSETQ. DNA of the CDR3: TGCGCCAGCAGCTTGGGGGGCAGGGGGGGCAATCAGCCCCAGCATTTT. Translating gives CASSLGGRGGNQPQHF.

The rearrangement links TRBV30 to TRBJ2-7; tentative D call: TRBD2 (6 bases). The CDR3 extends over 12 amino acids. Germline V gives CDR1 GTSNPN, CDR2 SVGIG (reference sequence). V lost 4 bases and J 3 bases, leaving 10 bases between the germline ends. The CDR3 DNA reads TGTGCCTGGACTGCCGGGGGCTACGAGCAGTACTTC. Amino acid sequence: CAWTAGGYEQYF.

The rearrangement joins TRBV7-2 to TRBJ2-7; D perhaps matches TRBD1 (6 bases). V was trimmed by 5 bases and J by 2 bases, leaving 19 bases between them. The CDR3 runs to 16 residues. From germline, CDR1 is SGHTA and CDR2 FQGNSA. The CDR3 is CASSIISGTRAYEQYF. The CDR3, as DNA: TGTGCCAGCAGCATCATATCCGGGACAAGAGCCTACGAGCAGTACTTC.

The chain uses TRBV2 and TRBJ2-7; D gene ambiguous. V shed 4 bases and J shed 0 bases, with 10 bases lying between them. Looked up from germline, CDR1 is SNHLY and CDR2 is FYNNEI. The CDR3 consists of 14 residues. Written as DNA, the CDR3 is TGTGCCAGCAGTGTAAGTAGGAGCTCCTACGAGCAGTACTTC. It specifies CASSVSRSSYEQYF.

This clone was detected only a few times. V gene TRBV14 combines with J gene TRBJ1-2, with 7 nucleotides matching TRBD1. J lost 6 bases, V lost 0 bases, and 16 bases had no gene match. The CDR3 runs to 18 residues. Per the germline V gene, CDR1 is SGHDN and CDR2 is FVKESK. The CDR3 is CASSQDPGYGGGADGYTF. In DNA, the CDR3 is TGTGCCAGCAGCCAAGATCCCGGTTATGGAGGGGGCGCGGATGGCTACACCTTC.

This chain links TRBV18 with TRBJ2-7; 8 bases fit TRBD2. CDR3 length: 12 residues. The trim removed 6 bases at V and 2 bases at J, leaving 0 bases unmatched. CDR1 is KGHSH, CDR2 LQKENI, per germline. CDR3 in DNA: TGTGCCAGCTCGGGACTAGCCTACGAGCAGTACTTC. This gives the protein CASSGLAYEQYF.

Here the CDR3 DNA reads TGTGCCAGCAGCCCGCGTTGCGGGTACAATGAGCAGTTCTTC. Encoded protein: CASSPRCGYNEQFF. The chain joins TRBV21-1 to TRBJ2-1; the table's D call, TRBD2, was not checked against the DNA. TRBV21-1 is a known pseudogene. The length of the CDR3 is 14 residues.

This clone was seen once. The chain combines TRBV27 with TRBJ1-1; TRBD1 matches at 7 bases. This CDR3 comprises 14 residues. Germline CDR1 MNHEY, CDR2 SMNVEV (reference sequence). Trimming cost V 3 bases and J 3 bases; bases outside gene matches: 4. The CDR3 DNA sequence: TGTGCCAGCAGTTTCAAGGGGGCAGACACTGAAGCTTTCTTT. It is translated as CASSFKGADTEAFF.

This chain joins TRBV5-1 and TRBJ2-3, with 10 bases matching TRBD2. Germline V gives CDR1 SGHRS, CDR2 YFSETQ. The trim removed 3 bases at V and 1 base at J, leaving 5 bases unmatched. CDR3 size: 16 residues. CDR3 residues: CASSSPGLAGTDTQYF. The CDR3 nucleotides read TGCGCCAGCAGCTCCCCCGGACTAGCGGGCACAGATACGCAGTATTTT.

The CDR3 bases are TGTGCCAGCGGCACAGGGGCCTATGGCTACACCTTC. It yields the protein CASGTGAYGYTF. J is TRBJ1-2 and V is TRBV11-2, with TRBD1 matching over 7 bases. CDR3 length equals 12 residues. CDR1 SGHAT and CDR2 FQNNGV come from the germline V gene. V trimming: 8 bases; J trimming: 4 bases; junction bases outside the gene matches: 4.

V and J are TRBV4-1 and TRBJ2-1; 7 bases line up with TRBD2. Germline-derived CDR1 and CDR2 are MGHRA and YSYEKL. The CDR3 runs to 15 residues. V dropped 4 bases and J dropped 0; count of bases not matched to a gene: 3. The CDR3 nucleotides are TGCGCCAGCAGCCGCGGGGGACTCTCCTACAATGAGCAGTTCTTC. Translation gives CASSRGGLSYNEQFF.

This CDR3 is CATSRDAWLSNQPQHF. In nucleotides, the CDR3 is TGTGCCACCAGCAGAGATGCATGGCTTAGCAATCAGCCCCAGCATTTT. The gene calls are TRBV15 and TRBJ1-5; unclear D gene. Germline lookup yields CDR1 LNHNV and CDR2 YYDKDF (reference sequence). V was pared by 0 bases and J by 0 bases, with 9 bases between. This CDR3 comprises 16 residues.